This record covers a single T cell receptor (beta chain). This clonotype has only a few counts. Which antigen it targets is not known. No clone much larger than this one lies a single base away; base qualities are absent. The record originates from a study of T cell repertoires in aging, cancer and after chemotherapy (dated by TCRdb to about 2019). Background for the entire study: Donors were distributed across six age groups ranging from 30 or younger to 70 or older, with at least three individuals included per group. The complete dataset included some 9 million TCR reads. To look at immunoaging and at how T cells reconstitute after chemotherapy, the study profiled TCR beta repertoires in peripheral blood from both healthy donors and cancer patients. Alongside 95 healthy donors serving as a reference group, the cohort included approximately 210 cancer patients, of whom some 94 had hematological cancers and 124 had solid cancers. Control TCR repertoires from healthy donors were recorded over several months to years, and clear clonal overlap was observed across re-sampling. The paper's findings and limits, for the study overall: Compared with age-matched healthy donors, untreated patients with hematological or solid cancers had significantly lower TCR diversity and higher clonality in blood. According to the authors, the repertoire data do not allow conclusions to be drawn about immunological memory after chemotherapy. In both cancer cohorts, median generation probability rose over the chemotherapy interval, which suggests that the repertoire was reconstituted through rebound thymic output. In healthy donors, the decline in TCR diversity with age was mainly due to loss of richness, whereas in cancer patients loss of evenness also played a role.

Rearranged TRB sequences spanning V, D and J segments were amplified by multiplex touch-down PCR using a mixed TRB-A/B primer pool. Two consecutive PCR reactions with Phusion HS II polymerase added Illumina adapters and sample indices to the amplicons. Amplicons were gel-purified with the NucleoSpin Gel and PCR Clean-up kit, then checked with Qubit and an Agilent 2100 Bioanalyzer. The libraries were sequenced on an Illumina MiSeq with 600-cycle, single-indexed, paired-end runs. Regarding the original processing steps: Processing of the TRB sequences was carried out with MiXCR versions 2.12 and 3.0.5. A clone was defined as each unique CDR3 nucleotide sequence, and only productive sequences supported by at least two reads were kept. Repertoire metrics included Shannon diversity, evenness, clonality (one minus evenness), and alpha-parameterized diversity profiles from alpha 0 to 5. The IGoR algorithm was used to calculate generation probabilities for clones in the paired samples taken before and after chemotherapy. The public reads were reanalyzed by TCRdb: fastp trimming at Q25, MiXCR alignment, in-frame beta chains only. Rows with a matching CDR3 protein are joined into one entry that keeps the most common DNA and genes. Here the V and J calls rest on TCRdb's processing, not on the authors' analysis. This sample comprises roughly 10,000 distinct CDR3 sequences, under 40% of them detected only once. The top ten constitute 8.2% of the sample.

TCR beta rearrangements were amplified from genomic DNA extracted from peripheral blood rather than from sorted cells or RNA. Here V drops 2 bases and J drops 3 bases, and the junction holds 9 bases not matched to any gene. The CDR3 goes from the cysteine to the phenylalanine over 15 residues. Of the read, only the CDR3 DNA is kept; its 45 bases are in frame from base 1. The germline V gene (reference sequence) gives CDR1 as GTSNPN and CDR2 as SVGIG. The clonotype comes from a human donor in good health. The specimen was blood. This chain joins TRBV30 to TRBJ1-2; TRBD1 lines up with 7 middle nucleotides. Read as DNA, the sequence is TGTGCCTGGAGTCCCCCTGGAAGGGGGCACTATGGCTACACCTTC. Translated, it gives CAWSPPGRGHYGYTF.